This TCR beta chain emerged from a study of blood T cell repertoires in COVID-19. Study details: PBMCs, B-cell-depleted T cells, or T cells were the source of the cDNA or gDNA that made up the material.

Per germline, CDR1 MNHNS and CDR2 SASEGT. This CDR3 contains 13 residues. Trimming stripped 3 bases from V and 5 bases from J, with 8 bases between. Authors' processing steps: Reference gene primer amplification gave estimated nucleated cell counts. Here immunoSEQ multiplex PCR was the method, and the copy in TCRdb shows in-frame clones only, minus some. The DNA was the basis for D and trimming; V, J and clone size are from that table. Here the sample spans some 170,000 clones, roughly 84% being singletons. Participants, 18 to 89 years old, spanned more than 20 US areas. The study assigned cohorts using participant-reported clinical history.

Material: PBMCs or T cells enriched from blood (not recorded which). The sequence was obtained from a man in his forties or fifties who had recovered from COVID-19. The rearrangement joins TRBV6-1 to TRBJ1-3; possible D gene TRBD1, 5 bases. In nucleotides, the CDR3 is TGTGCCAGCAGTGAGGGGCCTAGAAACACCATATATTTT. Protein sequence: CASSEGPRNTIYF.